These 17 T cell receptor beta chains share one sample of origin, sequenced in a study of CXCR3-negative and CXCR3-positive naive CD8 T cells. The authors prepared UMI-labeled TRB cDNA libraries by 5' RACE. TCRdb reworked the 5' RACE reads into one entry per CDR3 protein, no DNA. Its listing shows tens of thousands of distinct CDR3 sequences. The sample was naive CXCR3- CD8+ T cells from blood. Subset reported: CD45RO-CCR7+CD27+CD95- naive CD8+ T cells lacking CXCR3 (TNR3-). Every receptor here comes from a human donor in good health. Some clones in this sample may be carry-over from other donors' samples.

This sequence joins TRBV28 and TRBJ1-2; TCRdb designates TRBD1, a call that cannot be tested without DNA. The germline gives CDR1 MDHEN, CDR2 SYDVKM. The CDR3 loop spans 15 amino acids. The CDR3 protein is CASSFRGMSNYGYTF.

V usage is TRBV4-3 and J usage is TRBJ1-5. The CDR3 spans 16 residues. The germline V gene has CDR1 LGHNA and CDR2 YSLEER. This chain's CDR3 is CASSLVYRMDNQPQHF.

CDR3 amino acids: CASSQGPVQVIERDTQYF. V gene TRBV3-1 combines with J gene TRBJ2-3; absent DNA, TCRdb's TRBD1 call cannot be checked. This CDR3 spans 18 amino acids. In germline, CDR1 is LGHDT, CDR2 YNNKEL (reference sequence).

The gene calls are TRBV12-3 or TRBV12-4 and TRBJ2-5; TCRdb's assignment of TRBD2 cannot be checked, as there is no DNA. The CDR3 loop spans 16 amino acids. CDR3 amino acids: CASSPGSGGNQETQYF.

The CDR3 is CASKREGPDIQYF. The chain links TRBV28 to TRBJ2-4; as DNA is missing, the TRBD2 call by TCRdb cannot be tested. This CDR3 comprises 13 residues. Germline V gene lookup returns CDR1 MDHEN and CDR2 SYDVKM.

J is TRBJ2-7 and V is TRBV5-1; TCRdb outputs TRBD1, but without DNA this stays unchecked. The germline gives CDR1 SGHRS, CDR2 YFSETQ. CDR3 length equals 15 residues. The CDR3 protein is CASSWTGTTPYEQYF.

CDR3 residues: CASSHQLYLSTDTQYF. The chain employs TRBV4-1 and TRBJ2-3. The CDR3 is made up of 16 amino acids. Germline V lookup: CDR1 MGHRA, CDR2 YSYEKL.

The chain recombines TRBV7-8 with TRBJ2-7; TCRdb selects TRBD1, and the lack of DNA leaves this call unchecked. The CDR3 sequence is 14 residues long. CDR1 SGHVS and CDR2 FQNEAQ come from the germline V gene. CDR3 loop: CASSLADRGGEQYF.

The CDR3 protein is CASSSRLAGMVETQYF. The chain has TRBV13 and TRBJ2-5; TCRdb's assignment of TRBD2 cannot be checked, as there is no DNA. The CDR3 contains 16 residues. CDR1 and CDR2 from the germline V gene are PRHDT and FYEKMQ (reference sequence).

V and J are TRBV12-3 or TRBV12-4 and TRBJ2-7. CDR3 size: 14 residues. The CDR3 loop is CASSFGSTSYEQYF.

The rearrangement joins TRBV7-3 to TRBJ2-1; with no DNA, the TCRdb D assignment of TRBD2 cannot be verified. CDR3 length: 15 residues. From germline, CDR1 is SGHTA and CDR2 FQGTGA. The CDR3 sequence is CASSLEGDSYNEQFF.

The rearrangement joins TRBV6-1 to TRBJ1-1; TCRdb's assignment of TRBD1 cannot be checked, as there is no DNA. The CDR3 has 15 residues. CDR1 MNHNS and CDR2 SASEGT come from the germline V gene. The CDR3 region is CASSTQRGKDTEAFF.

The chain links TRBV29-1 to TRBJ2-1. There are 12 residues in the CDR3. Per germline, CDR1 SQVTM and CDR2 ANQGSEA. CDR3 sequence reads: CSVVAGYNEQFF.

This chain connects TRBV29-1 to TRBJ2-7. The CDR3 runs to 13 residues. Germline CDR1 reads SQVTM; CDR2 reads ANQGSEA. CDR3 region: CSVGAAYSYEQYF.

The chain uses TRBV11-2 and TRBJ2-7; the TCRdb D gene call, TRBD1, has no DNA to confirm it. This CDR3 contains 16 residues. Germline V CDR1 and CDR2: SGHAT, FQNNGV. The CDR3 loop is CASSAPTIGQRYEQYF. The variable domain in full, completed from reference TRBV11-2 and TRBJ2-7, reads EAGVAQSPRYKIIEKRQSVAFWCNPISGHATLYWYQQILGQGPKLLIQFQNNGVVDDSQLPKDRFSAERLKGVDSTLKIQPAKLEDSAVYLCASSAPTIGQRYEQYFGPGTRLTVT.

The rearrangement uses TRBV10-1 and TRBJ2-7; with no DNA, the TCRdb D assignment of TRBD1 cannot be verified. There are 14 residues in the CDR3. CDR1 is WNHNN and CDR2 is SYGVQD in the germline V gene (reference sequence). The CDR3 loop reads CASSLGTDLSEQYF.

The chain has TRBV2 and TRBJ2-7; TCRdb returns TRBD2, unconfirmable since there is no DNA. This CDR3 has 15 residues. The V gene's germline CDR1 is SNHLY and CDR2 FYNNEI. The chain's CDR3 is CASSTPGTPSYEQYF.